A single sample gave rise to the 5 T cell receptor beta chains below, sequenced in a study of shared clonotypes between healthy human individuals. Profiling relied on immunoSEQ multiplex PCR, and the TCRdb table lists in-frame clones only, not all of them. The table shows 2 million to 2.5 million clones, with under 97% occurring only once. Sequenced sample: naive CD4+ T cells sorted from blood. As for subset: CD45RA+ positively selected. The receptors were gathered from a man aged 18 to 30 in good health.

V gene TRBV30 combines with J gene TRBJ2-1; D is tentatively TRBD1 or TRBD2 (5 bases each). In germline, CDR1 is GTSNPN, CDR2 SVGIG (reference sequence). This CDR3 has 13 residues. V was trimmed by 4 bases and J by 7 bases, leaving 14 bases between them. The CDR3 DNA is TGTGCCTGGAATAGGGGACGGCGGAATGAGCAGTTCTTC. It encodes CAWNRGRRNEQFF.

The V gene is TRBV7-9, the J gene TRBJ2-5; 8 nucleotides align to TRBD1. The V gene end was trimmed by 5 bases and the J gene end by 5 bases; junction bases not matched to a gene: 13. CDR1 and CDR2 (germline): SEHNR, FQNEAQ (reference sequence). The CDR3 is 16 amino acids. For the CDR3, the DNA is TGTGCCAGCAGCCCCAGACAACAGGGGGGTAGTGAGACCCAGTACTTC. Residues: CASSPRQQGGSETQYF.

CDR3 loop: CASSSGLQATQYF. The CDR3 coding sequence is TGTGCCAGCAGCTCGGGACTGCAAGCTACCCAGTACTTC. The chain employs TRBV11-2 and TRBJ2-5, with D possibly TRBD2 on 6 matching bases. The germline V and J ends were trimmed by 4 bases and 8 bases, with 14 bases remaining between them. The CDR3 contains 13 residues. The V gene's germline CDR1 is SGHAT and CDR2 FQNNGV.

The V gene is TRBV5-1, the J gene TRBJ2-3, with a possible D match to TRBD1 (5 bases). This CDR3 is built from 16 residues. Trimming shortened V by 4 bases and J by 0 bases, and 15 bases separated the two germline ends. The V gene's germline CDR1 is SGHRS and CDR2 YFSETQ. Written as DNA, the CDR3 is TGCGCCAGCAGCCCGGGCGGACAAACTAGCACAGATACGCAGTATTTT. It encodes CASSPGGQTSTDTQYF.

The rearrangement joins TRBV6-4 to TRBJ1-6; no clear D. Germline values: CDR1 MRHNA, CDR2 SNTAGT. The CDR3 has 15 amino acids. The V end was cut by 6 bases, the J end by 0 bases, with 9 bases between. CDR3 bases: TGTGCCAGCAGGGAAGGGAGCTCCTATAATTCACCCCTCCACTTT. It translates to CASREGSSYNSPLHF.